The rows below give T cell receptor beta chains drawn from one sample of a study of blood T cell repertoires in COVID-19. The protocol was immunoSEQ multiplex PCR, while the TCRdb copy is restricted to in-frame clones and leaves out a portion. The sample shows about 45,000 clones, nearly 85% of them seen only once. The specimen sequenced was peripheral blood. The receptor source for this set is a man at least 80 years old in a cohort sampled during active COVID-19. Each CDR3 is given with its conserved first and last residue. The D gene is left open where the match is weak. Size is omitted from some rows. Given values are once, few, many or a class for expanded clones.

v_call	clone_size	j_call	d_call	cdr3_nt	cdr3_aa
TRBV6-2/TRBV6-3	.	TRBJ1-4	TRBD1	TGTGCCAGCAGTTTCGGCGACAGGGGCCGTGAAAAACTGTTTTTT	CASSFGDRGREKLFF
TRBV5-1	.	TRBJ1-2	.	TGCGCCAGCAGCTTTGTGGGGGCGGACTATGGCTACACCTTC	CASSFVGADYGYTF
TRBV11-3	.	TRBJ2-1	TRBD1	TGTGCCAGCAGCAACGGACAGGGGCTTTACTACAATGAGCAGTTCTTC	CASSNGQGLYYNEQFF
TRBV7-2	.	TRBJ1-5	TRBD1	TGTGCCAGCAGCACGGGACAGGCAATAAATCAGCCCCAGCATTTT	CASSTGQAINQPQHF
TRBV12-3/TRBV12-4	.	TRBJ2-1	TRBD1	TGTGCCAGCAGCCGAGGGACAGCCAATGAGCAGTTCTTC	CASSRGTANEQFF
TRBV30	.	TRBJ2-7	.	TGTGCCTGGAGTGTACGAACAGGTTGGGCTTACGAGCAGTACTTC	CAWSVRTGWAYEQYF
TRBV4-2	.	TRBJ2-5	TRBD2	TGTGCCAGCAGCCGGCGGGACTACCTAATGGAGACCCAGTACTTC	CASSRRDYLMETQYF
TRBV4-3	.	TRBJ2-1	TRBD2	TGCGCCAGCAGCCGCCAGACTAGCGGGAGTGGTGTCAATGAGCAGTTCTTC	CASSRQTSGSGVNEQFF
TRBV14	.	TRBJ2-7	.	TGTGCCAGCAGCCAATTTAACAGGGACGAGCAGTACTTC	CASSQFNRDEQYF
TRBV7-9	.	TRBJ2-3	.	TGTGCCAGCAGCTCGCGGGACTTCGGGCGTACAGATACGCAGTATTTT	CASSSRDFGRTDTQYF
TRBV6-2/TRBV6-3	.	TRBJ2-7	.	TGTGCCAGCAGTTACTCGGGACTGGGCTCCTACGAGCAGTACTTC	CASSYSGLGSYEQYF
TRBV4-1	.	TRBJ2-7	TRBD2	TGCGCCAGCAGCCCTCAACTAGCGGGGCCTAGTAACTTC	CASSPQLAGPSNF
TRBV4-2	.	TRBJ2-4	TRBD2	TGTGCCAGCAGCCGCCTAGCGGGAGGGGGGACAAACATTCAGTACTTC	CASSRLAGGGTNIQYF
TRBV10-3	.	TRBJ1-2	TRBD1	TGTGCCATCAGGGACTCGACAGGGAACTATGGCTACACCTTC	CAIRDSTGNYGYTF
TRBV30	.	TRBJ1-1	.	TGTGCCTGGAGTAGTTCGCGGGGGATGGGGACTGAAGCTTTCTTT	CAWSSSRGMGTEAFF
TRBV28	.	TRBJ2-7	.	TGTGCCAGCAGTTTAAGAGGCCCCTACGAGCAGTACTTC	CASSLRGPYEQYF
TRBV3-1/TRBV3-2	.	TRBJ1-6	TRBD1	TGTGCCAGCAGCCGGGGACAGGGACGGAATTCACCCCTCCACTTT	CASSRGQGRNSPLHF
TRBV2	.	TRBJ1-4	TRBD1	TGTGCCAGCAGTCAAGGGGGCGTTGCTAATGAAAAACTGTTTTTT	CASSQGGVANEKLFF
TRBV11-2	.	TRBJ1-2	.	TGTGCCAGCAGCTCCATAGTACCTAGCTATGGCTACACCTTC	CASSSIVPSYGYTF
TRBV7-2	.	TRBJ2-5	TRBD2	TGTGCCAGCAGCCCCACGGGGGGGGGCACCCCCGGCGGAACGGAGACCCAGTACTTC	CASSPTGGGTPGGTETQYF
TRBV29-1	.	TRBJ1-4	.	TGCAGCGTTGGAGGGGGGGATGGTGAAAAACTGTTTTTT	CSVGGGDGEKLFF
TRBV5-6	few	TRBJ1-6	TRBD1	TGTGCCAGCAGGTGGAGGACAGGGTCATCACCCCTCCACTTT	CASRWRTGSSPLHF
TRBV2	.	TRBJ1-5	.	TGTGCCAGCACCCAAGGACTGAGTAGCAATCAGCCCCAGCATTTT	CASTQGLSSNQPQHF
TRBV7-2	once	TRBJ1-4	TRBD1	TGTGCCAGCAGCGGAGACAGGGTTACTGAAAAACTGTTTTTT	CASSGDRVTEKLFF
TRBV6-5	.	TRBJ1-3	.	TGTGCCAGCAGGCCCAGGGCCCTCTCTGGAAACACCATATATTTT	CASRPRALSGNTIYF
TRBV7-2	.	TRBJ1-2	TRBD1	TGTGCCAGCAGCACCAGCCCGGGACAGGGGGCCGGAGGCTACACCTTC	CASSTSPGQGAGGYTF
TRBV5-1	.	TRBJ1-1	TRBD1	TGCGCCAGCAGCCCTGGACAGGGGGACACTGAAGCTTTCTTT	CASSPGQGDTEAFF
TRBV28	.	TRBJ2-1	.	TGTGCCAGCACCTTGGTGGCGGGTTACCCCCATGAGCAGTTCTTC	CASTLVAGYPHEQFF
TRBV19	.	TRBJ1-6	TRBD1	TGTGCCAGTAGTATGACAGGGGGCGATTCACCCCTCCACTTT	CASSMTGGDSPLHF
TRBV6-5	.	TRBJ1-1	.	TGTGCCAGCAGTTACTCGCCGACAATCCACACTGAAGCTTTCTTT	CASSYSPTIHTEAFF
TRBV27	.	TRBJ1-2	.	TGTGCCAGCAGGCTCGAACACAATACTAACTATGGCTACACCTTC	CASRLEHNTNYGYTF
TRBV6-2/TRBV6-3	.	TRBJ2-5	TRBD1	TGTGCCAGCAGTTCCTCCAACAGGGGTGGAGAGACCCAGTACTTC	CASSSSNRGGETQYF
TRBV28	.	TRBJ2-1	.	TGTGCCAGCAGTTGGACTGTCCGAAGCTCCTACAATGAGCAGTTCTTC	CASSWTVRSSYNEQFF
TRBV6-7	once	TRBJ1-3	.	TGTGCCAGCAGTTACCCTACAGGGAAAAACACCATATATTTT	CASSYPTGKNTIYF
TRBV4-3	once	TRBJ1-1	.	TGCGCCAGCAGCCAAGATCGACGAGGAAGAGGGACTGAAGCTTTCTTT	CASSQDRRGRGTEAFF
TRBV3-1/TRBV3-2	.	TRBJ2-5	.	TGTGCCAGCAGCCCCGGGGGGACCCAGTACTTC	CASSPGGTQYF
TRBV6-1	.	TRBJ1-2	TRBD1	TGTGCCAGCAGTGCTACCCGGACAGGGGGCGGTTATGGCTACACCTTC	CASSATRTGGGYGYTF
TRBV6-5	.	TRBJ1-5	.	TGTGCCAGCTTCGGGACAACTAATCAGCCCCAGCATTTT	CASFGTTNQPQHF
TRBV6-5	.	TRBJ2-7	.	TGTGCCACCCTTACGAGTAGGAGTTTCGAGCAGTACTTC	CATLTSRSFEQYF